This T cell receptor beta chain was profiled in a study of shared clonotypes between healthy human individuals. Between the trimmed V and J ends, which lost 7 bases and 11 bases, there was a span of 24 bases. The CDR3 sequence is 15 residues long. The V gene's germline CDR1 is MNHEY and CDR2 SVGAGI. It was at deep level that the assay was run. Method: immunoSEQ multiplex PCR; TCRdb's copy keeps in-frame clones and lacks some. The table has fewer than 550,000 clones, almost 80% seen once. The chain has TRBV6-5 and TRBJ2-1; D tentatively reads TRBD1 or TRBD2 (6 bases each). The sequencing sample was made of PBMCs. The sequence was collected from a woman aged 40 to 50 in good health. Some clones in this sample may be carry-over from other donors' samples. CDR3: CASTLSGGLKTKQFF. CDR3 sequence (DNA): TGTGCCAGCACCCTATCCGGGGGCCTTAAAACGAAGCAGTTCTTC.